These 9 T cell receptor beta chains share one sample of origin, sequenced in a study of cytomegalovirus exposure and HLA in healthy donors. A multiplex PCR was run with 60 Vbeta primers and 13 Jbeta primers. The repertoire was sequenced with immunoSEQ multiplex PCR; TCRdb's copy has only in-frame clones and lacks some. The table has 99,000 or so clones, roughly 78% seen once; the top ten hold 1.5% to 2%. The sample was PBMCs. These receptors were taken from a woman aged 40 to 50 in good health and CMV-seronegative.

This clone appeared once. The rearrangement uses TRBV7-9 and TRBJ1-1, with 9 positions matching TRBD1. Losses at the gene ends were 8 bases for V and 2 bases for J; bases not matched to a gene: 6. Germline CDR1 and CDR2: SEHNR and FQNEAQ (reference sequence). The CDR3 spans 14 residues. CDR3 nucleotide sequence: TGTGCCAGCGTACTGGACAGGGGTAACACTGAAGCTTTCTTT. It translates to CASVLDRGNTEAFF.

This clone occurred once. This sequence joins TRBV4-1 and TRBJ1-1; maybe TRBD1 (5 bases). Per the germline V gene, CDR1 is MGHRA and CDR2 is YSYEKL. Trimming pared 3 bases from V and 3 bases from J, leaving 14 bases between. The CDR3 has 15 residues. The CDR3 bases are TGCGCCAGCAGCCACCCGAGGCAGGGCGACACTGAAGCTTTCTTT. Protein sequence: CASSHPRQGDTEAFF.

Comments on this clone: This sample includes further DNA sequences coding for the same CDR3. The J gene is TRBJ1-5, the V gene TRBV28, with D possibly matching TRBD1 (6 bases). The CDR3 covers 13 residues. The V gene lost 6 bases and the J gene lost 4 bases, with 10 bases spanning the gap. Germline assignment: CDR1 MDHEN and CDR2 SYDVKM. The CDR3 DNA is TGTGCCAGCAGATTACAGGGAAATCAGCCCCAGCATTTT. It translates to CASRLQGNQPQHF.

V gene TRBV20-1 combines with J gene TRBJ2-7; D may be TRBD2 (6 bases). The V end lost 3 bases, the J end lost 7 bases, and 7 bases lay between the germline ends. There are 10 residues in the CDR3. CDR1 and CDR2 (germline): DFQATT, SNEGSKA (reference sequence). The CDR3 sequence is CSASRGEQYF. The CDR3, as DNA: TGCAGTGCTAGCCGGGGGGAGCAGTACTTC.

In its sample, this clone was seen a few times. This rearrangement joins TRBV5-1 to TRBJ1-4; D unresolved. The CDR3 covers 14 residues. Germline assignment: CDR1 SGHRS and CDR2 YFSETQ. V lost 1 base and J lost 2, with 6 bases in between. As DNA, the CDR3 is TGCGCCAGCAGCTTGACAGTGACTAATGAAAAACTGTTTTTT. Protein product: CASSLTVTNEKLFF.

The chain is built from TRBV27 and TRBJ2-3; 9 bases match TRBD1. CDR3 length: 16 amino acids. The ends lost 5 bases at V and 5 bases at J; junction bases unmatched: 11. CDR1 and CDR2 from the germline V gene are MNHEY and SMNVEV (reference sequence). DNA of the CDR3: TGTGCCAGCAGTACCTGGGACAGGGCGGTTAAAGATACGCAGTATTTT. Its translation is CASSTWDRAVKDTQYF.

The V gene is TRBV5-4, the J gene TRBJ1-2; no reliable D call. The V end was cut by 0 bases, the J end by 2 bases, with 5 bases between. CDR3 length equals 13 residues. The germline V gene encodes CDR1 SGHNT and CDR2 YYREEE (reference sequence). For the CDR3, the DNA is TGTGCCAGCAGCTTGGAACAGAACTATGGCTACACCTTC. Protein product: CASSLEQNYGYTF.

CDR3 region: CASSLDWRMRAGDTDTQYF. The DNA for the CDR3 is TGTGCCAGCAGCTTGGATTGGAGGATGAGAGCGGGAGACACAGATACGCAGTATTTT. V gene TRBV5-6 combines with J gene TRBJ2-3; the match to TRBD2 covers 8 bases. CDR3 size: 19 residues. The junction had 14 bases not matched to a gene; V was cut back by 0 bases and J by 2 bases. From germline, CDR1 is SGHDT and CDR2 YYEEEE. The whole variable domain, remainder taken from reference TRBV5-6 and TRBJ2-3, is DAGVTQSPTHLIKTRGQQVTLRCSPKSGHDTVSWYQQALGQGPQFIFQYYEEEERQRGNFPDRFSGHQFPNYSSELNVNALLLGDSALYLCASSLDWRMRAGDTDTQYFGPGTRLTVL.

This clone came up once. The junction departs from germline at one end; a sequencing error may be responsible. This chain links TRBV11-2 with TRBJ1-2; TRBD1 is a possible D gene (6 bases). In germline, CDR1 is SGHAT, CDR2 FQNNGV. This CDR3 contains 15 residues. The CDR3 spells CASTLGTSSGRGYTF. The CDR3 DNA is TGTGCCAGCACCTTAGGGACATCCTCTGGCAGAGGCTACACCTTC.